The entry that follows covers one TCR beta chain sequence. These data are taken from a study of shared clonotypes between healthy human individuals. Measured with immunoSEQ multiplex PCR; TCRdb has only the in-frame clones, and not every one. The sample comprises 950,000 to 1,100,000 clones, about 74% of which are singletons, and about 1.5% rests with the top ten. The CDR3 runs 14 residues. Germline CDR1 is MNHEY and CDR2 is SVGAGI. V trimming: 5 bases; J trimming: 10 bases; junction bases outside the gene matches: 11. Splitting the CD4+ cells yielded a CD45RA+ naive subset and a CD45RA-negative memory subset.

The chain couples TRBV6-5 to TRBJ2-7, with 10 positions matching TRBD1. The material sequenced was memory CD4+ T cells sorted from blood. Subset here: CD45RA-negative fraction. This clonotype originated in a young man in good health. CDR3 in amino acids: CASSPGQGRAHQYF. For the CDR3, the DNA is TGTGCCAGCAGTCCGGGACAGGGGAGGGCACACCAGTACTTC.